The rows below give T cell receptor beta chains drawn from one sample of a study of T cells in Graves' hyperthyroidism and ophthalmopathy. TCRdb reprocessed the multiplex PCR reads via MiXCR and lists one record per CDR3 protein. The data hold around 340,000 distinct CDR3 sequences, with around 23% observed a single time. Sequenced: blood. The receptors come from a woman aged 45-65 years with Graves' hyperthyroidism. CDR3s include the opening cysteine and the closing phenylalanine or tryptophan. Each record gives: J gene, V gene, CDR3 protein.

TRBJ2-2 TRBV4-1 CASSPGTGVRTGELFF
TRBJ2-5 TRBV18 CASSPNRETQYF
TRBJ1-1 TRBV29-1 CSVGVGTGMYTEAFF
TRBJ2-7 TRBV7-9 CASSRTGYEQYF
TRBJ1-5 TRBV29-1 CSVETAQVNQPQHF
TRBJ2-1 TRBV18 CASSRDRVYNEQFF
TRBJ1-5 TRBV19 CASSIPGGGQPQHF
TRBJ2-6 TRBV6-1 CASTQGRSGANVLTF
TRBJ2-2 TRBV7-9 CASSLFRASNTGELFF
TRBJ1-1 TRBV12-3/TRBV12-4 CASSPSRLGMSTEAFF
TRBJ2-3 TRBV5-1 CASSFWKLAGGETDTQYF
TRBJ1-3 TRBV28 CASNRPGTGNTIYF
TRBJ1-2 TRBV29-1 CSVVGTGAYGYTF
TRBJ2-1 TRBV27 CASSFTSGRANEQFF
TRBJ2-7 TRBV19 CASRRDREASREQYF
TRBJ2-1 TRBV5-1 CATSGTNNEQFF
TRBJ1-2 TRBV6-2/TRBV6-3 CASSYGTANYGYTF
TRBJ2-7 TRBV5-1 CASSFSPPYEQYF
TRBJ2-2 TRBV12-3/TRBV12-4 CASSYVLAGSNTGELFF
TRBJ1-1 TRBV14 CASSQEWDDEAFF
TRBJ2-3 TRBV20-1 CSAYGPGVTDTQYF
TRBJ2-5 TRBV6-1 CASSDWLAGSETQYF
TRBJ2-3 TRBV15 CATRSTGSDTQYF
TRBJ1-1 TRBV7-9 CASRHSQGADTEAFF
TRBJ1-2 TRBV2 CASSTGVYGYTF
TRBJ1-5 TRBV2 CASLGGQGYQPQHF
TRBJ2-3 TRBV14 CASSHGGTTDTQYF
TRBJ2-7 TRBV28 CASSLGWYEQYF
TRBJ2-2 TRBV28 CASRSGSTGELFF
TRBJ2-1 TRBV3-1 CASSQDNRAVNEQFF
TRBJ2-7 TRBV11-3 CASSSTQRVSTYEQYF
TRBJ1-2 TRBV7-9 CASSLAGLANYGYTF
TRBJ1-5 TRBV30 CAWSKGKNQPQHF
TRBJ2-5 TRBV12-3/TRBV12-4 CASSFDQETQYF
TRBJ2-6 TRBV9 CASSVGLGSSGANVLTF
TRBJ1-6 TRBV18 CASSRKSSYNSPLHF
TRBJ2-5 TRBV9 CASSPASVSAGTQYF